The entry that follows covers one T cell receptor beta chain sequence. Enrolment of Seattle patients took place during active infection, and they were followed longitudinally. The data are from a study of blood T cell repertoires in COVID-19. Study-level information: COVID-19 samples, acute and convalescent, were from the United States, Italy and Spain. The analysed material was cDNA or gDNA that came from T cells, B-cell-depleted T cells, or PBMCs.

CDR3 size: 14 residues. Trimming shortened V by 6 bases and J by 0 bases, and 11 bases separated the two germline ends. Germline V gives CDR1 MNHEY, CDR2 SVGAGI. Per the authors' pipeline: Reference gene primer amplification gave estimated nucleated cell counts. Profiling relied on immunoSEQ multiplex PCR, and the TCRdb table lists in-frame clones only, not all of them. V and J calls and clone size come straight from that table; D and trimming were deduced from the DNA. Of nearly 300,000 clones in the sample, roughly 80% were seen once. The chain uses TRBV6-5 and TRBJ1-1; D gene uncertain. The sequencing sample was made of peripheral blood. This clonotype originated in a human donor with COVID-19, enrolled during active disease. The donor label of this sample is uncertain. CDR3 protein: CASSYRRMNTEAFF. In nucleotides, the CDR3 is TGTGCCAGCAGCTATCGCCGAATGAACACTGAAGCTTTCTTT.